This TCR beta chain was sequenced during a study of cytomegalovirus exposure and HLA in healthy donors. General study findings and limits: It was only CMV serostatus that was available as immune exposure information. Later analysis demonstrated an association between a missense DCLRE1C variant and TCR beta V- and J-gene trimming. Later on, an analysis found that several of the most significant clusters appeared to be linked to common viral pathogens, which included parvovirus B19. Analyses of presence and absence presupposed an approximately uniform sequencing depth across donors.

In germline, CDR1 is SGHVS, CDR2 FNYEAQ. This CDR3 has 15 residues. About this clone: What it binds is unknown.

Primers: 60 Vbeta forward and 13 Jbeta reverse. Measured with immunoSEQ multiplex PCR; TCRdb has only the in-frame clones, and not every one. Seen here are about 190,000 clones, roughly four fifths observed once, and the top ten hold around 3.3%. Sample: PBMCs. This clonotype originated in a woman aged 25 to 45 in good health and CMV-seropositive. The J gene is TRBJ2-5, the V gene TRBV7-6; 11 nucleotides match TRBD2. The J call could be wrong; TRBJ2-7 is a better fit for the DNA end. CDR3 nucleotides: TGTGCCAGCAGCCTGGGGACTAGCGGAACCTACGAGCAGTACTTC. Translating it yields CASSLGTSGTYEQYF.